The clone carrying this T cell receptor beta chain was detected only once. CDR3 length equals 16 residues. Trimming removed 2 bases from V and 1 base from J, with 12 bases in between. CDR1 and CDR2 from the germline V gene are MDHEN and SYDVKM. The sample originates from a study of blood T cell repertoires in COVID-19. Clones were sequenced by immunoSEQ multiplex PCR, and TCRdb holds only the in-frame ones, with some missing. The sample gives over 150,000 clones, roughly 84% of which show up once; more than 6.5% is in the top ten. The sequence came from a woman in her fifties or sixties who had recovered from COVID-19. Sequenced input: PBMCs or T cells enriched from blood (not recorded which). The rearrangement joins TRBV28 to TRBJ1-3, with D tentatively TRBD1 (6 bases). The CDR3 nucleotides read TGTGCCAGCAGTTTAACAGGACAGCTTTCTGGAAACACCATATATTTT. This encodes CASSLTGQLSGNTIYF.